What follows are 15 T cell receptor beta chains derived from one specimen sequenced in a study of shared T cell receptors in the human thymus. Some clones are missing from TCRdb's copy, which holds only in-frame ones; the method was immunoSEQ multiplex PCR. Among 700,000 or so clones, over 75% were seen once, and the ten largest hold 0.0095% to 0.013%. Separately, the same data were catalogued under a study of human thymus T cells.

The sample taken for sequencing was thymocytes. These receptor sequences come from a girl under two years old with a congenital heart defect.

The V and J genes are TRBV6-1 and TRBJ2-7; D gene uncertain. The germline V gene encodes CDR1 MNHNS and CDR2 SASEGT. V was pared by 4 bases and J by 1 base, with 5 bases between. This CDR3 is built from 12 residues. CDR3 region: CASSGRSYEQYF. The CDR3 DNA reads as TGTGCCAGCAGTGGCAGATCCTACGAGCAGTACTTC.

V usage is TRBV5-4 and J usage is TRBJ1-2, with unresolved D. CDR1 and CDR2 (germline): SGHNT, YYREEE (reference sequence). The CDR3 has 14 residues. The V end lost 0 bases, the J end lost 2 bases, and 8 bases lay between the germline ends. The chain's CDR3 is CASSLDQRNYGYTF. The DNA for the CDR3 is TGTGCCAGCAGCTTGGATCAGCGAAACTATGGCTACACCTTC.

This chain uses TRBV9 with TRBJ2-2; the D is unclear. There are 16 residues in the CDR3. Germline lookup yields CDR1 SGDLS and CDR2 YYNGEE. The ends were cut back, 0 bases at V and 4 bases at J, with 13 bases in the middle. CDR3 DNA: TGTGCCAGCAGCGTAGAAGCGCCCTCGGGCACCGGGGAGCTGTTTTTT. Its translation: CASSVEAPSGTGELFF.

This rearrangement joins TRBV5-1 to TRBJ1-2; TRBD1 aligns across 10 bases. The germline V gene has CDR1 SGHRS and CDR2 YFSETQ. CDR3 size: 14 residues. V shed 0 bases and J 6 bases; nucleotides not matched to a gene: 2. In nucleotides, the CDR3 is TGCGCCAGCAGCTTGGCAGGGACAGGGGATGGCTACACCTTC. Translation gives CASSLAGTGDGYTF. The whole variable domain, remainder taken from reference TRBV5-1 and TRBJ1-2, is KAGVTQTPRYLIKTRGQQVTLSCSPISGHRSVSWYQQTPGQGLQFLFEYFSETQRNKGNFPGRFSGRQFSNSRSEMNVSTLELGDSALYLCASSLAGTGDGYTFGSGTRLTVV.

The chain carries TRBV5-1 and TRBJ2-7; 9 bases are a match to TRBD1. Per the germline V gene, CDR1 is SGHRS and CDR2 is YFSETQ. V shed 3 bases and J 4 bases; nucleotides not matched to a gene: 11. This CDR3 region has 16 residues. CDR3 in amino acids: CASSSASVQGAYEQYF. The CDR3 DNA reads as TGCGCCAGCAGCTCAGCTTCTGTACAGGGGGCATACGAGCAGTACTTC.

The chain carries TRBV27 and TRBJ1-1, with D uncertain. Looked up from germline, CDR1 is MNHEY and CDR2 is SMNVEV (reference sequence). Trimming shortened V by 5 bases and J by 0 bases, and 16 bases separated the two germline ends. This CDR3 has 16 amino acids. The CDR3 DNA reads as TGTGCCAGCAGTATCAACCTCGGGGTGATGAACACTGAAGCTTTCTTT. It specifies CASSINLGVMNTEAFF.

V gene TRBV6-1 combines with J gene TRBJ1-2, with D possibly TRBD1 on 5 matching bases. V shed 2 bases and J shed 3 bases, with 31 bases lying between them. CDR3 length: 21 amino acids. CDR1 is MNHNS, CDR2 SASEGT, per germline. DNA for the CDR3: TGTGCCAGCAGTGAACTGGGATTGGCGCAGGGCGCAATAACCCCGGACTATGGCTACACCTTC. Translated, it gives CASSELGLAQGAITPDYGYTF.

V is TRBV5-5 and J is TRBJ2-7; D might be TRBD1 (5 bases). With 4 bases removed from V and 1 base from J, the gap between germline ends came to 12 bases. Germline loops: CDR1 SGHKS, CDR2 YYEKEE (reference sequence). The CDR3 runs 14 residues. CDR3 sequence (DNA): TGTGCCAGCAGCCATAACAGGTTTTCCTACGAGCAGTACTTC. Residues: CASSHNRFSYEQYF.

The genes are TRBV7-9 and TRBJ1-1; a possible D gene is TRBD1 (5 bases). CDR1 is SEHNR, CDR2 FQNEAQ, per germline (reference sequence). Trimming took 7 bases from V and 11 from J, leaving 29 bases between them. There are 16 residues in the CDR3. The CDR3, as DNA: TGTGCCAGCACGCAATCGCGGGGGGACCCAGTAGTTGTGGCTTTCTTT. Its translation is CASTQSRGDPVVVAFF.

There are a few counts of this clone. The identical CDR3 is also encoded by other nucleotide sequences in the sample. This chain uses TRBV10-3 with TRBJ1-6; no firm D call. Trimming cost V 4 bases and J 0 bases, with 10 bases left between them. This CDR3 spans 16 amino acids. Germline V gives CDR1 ENHRY, CDR2 SYGVKD. The chain's CDR3 is CAISGEGGSYNSPLHF. The DNA for the CDR3 is TGTGCCATCAGTGGGGAGGGAGGCTCCTATAATTCACCCCTCCACTTT.

The chain is built from TRBV7-2 and TRBJ1-5; TRBD1 might be the D (5 bases). The V end lost 5 bases, the J end lost 2 bases, and 22 bases lay between the germline ends. The CDR3 loop spans 18 amino acids. The germline V gene has CDR1 SGHTA and CDR2 FQGNSA. CDR3 bases: TGTGCCAGCAGCGGGGTTTCGGACACCCTAACGGGCAATCAGCCCCAGCATTTT. Translation: CASSGVSDTLTGNQPQHF.

The chain joins TRBV19 to TRBJ1-1, with D tentatively TRBD1 (6 bases). V lost 11 bases to trimming and J lost 4 bases, with 23 bases between them. The CDR3 has 15 residues. The germline gives CDR1 LNHDA, CDR2 SQIVND (reference sequence). Here the CDR3 reads CAGGISWGGGTEAFF. CDR3 coding DNA: TGTGCCGGGGGCATCAGTTGGGGCGGGGGCACTGAAGCTTTCTTT.

This clone was recorded once. The rearrangement joins TRBV7-9 to TRBJ1-4; unclear D gene. Per germline, CDR1 SEHNR and CDR2 FQNEAQ (reference sequence). The CDR3 has 14 residues. V dropped 5 bases and J dropped 7 bases, with 14 bases sitting between them. CDR3 nucleotide sequence: TGTGCCAGCAGCCACTCGTGGGGAGTTGAAAAACTGTTTTTT. Translation: CASSHSWGVEKLFF.

The rearrangement joins TRBV7-9 to TRBJ2-4; tentative D call: TRBD2 (5 bases). Germline V gene lookup returns CDR1 SEHNR and CDR2 FQNEAQ (reference sequence). The CDR3 length is 14 residues. V was cut by 1 base and J by 2 bases, with 6 bases left in between. The CDR3 DNA reads TGTGCCAGCAGCTTAGGAGGGACCAAAAACATTCAGTACTTC. The encoded protein is CASSLGGTKNIQYF.

The rearrangement joins TRBV4-1 to TRBJ2-7, with 7 bases matching TRBD1. The ends lost 2 bases at V and 0 bases at J; junction bases unmatched: 10. The CDR3 spans 17 residues. Germline V gene data show CDR1 as MGHRA and CDR2 as YSYEKL. CDR3 loop: CASSQIRGTAFSYEQYF. DNA of the CDR3: TGCGCCAGCAGCCAAATCAGGGGGACAGCTTTCTCCTACGAGCAGTACTTC.